This T cell receptor (beta chain) comes out of a study of monozygotic twins with inflammatory bowel disease. UMIs with a 6-nucleotide sample barcode were added by template switching. Reprocessing the 5' RACE reads, TCRdb reports a single entry for every CDR3 protein and omits DNA. The sample's table shows some 450,000 distinct CDR3 sequences. The germline V gene encodes CDR1 SGHAT and CDR2 FQNNGV. The CDR3 has 13 amino acids. The clonotype originates from a human donor with ulcerative colitis or Crohn's disease, or a healthy co-twin of an affected twin (not recorded which). Sequencing input: blood. The chain couples TRBV11-2 to TRBJ2-1; there is no DNA to check the TCRdb D call of TRBD1. The CDR3 spells CASSVRLAGVKFF. The full variable domain, with the rest looked up from reference TRBV11-2 and TRBJ2-1, is EAGVAQSPRYKIIEKRQSVAFWCNPISGHATLYWYQQILGQGPKLLIQFQNNGVVDDSQLPKDRFSAERLKGVDSTLKIQPAKLEDSAVYLCASSVRLAGVKFFGPGTRLTVL.